This TCR beta chain appears in the sequencing data of a study of blood T cell repertoires in COVID-19. About the study: COVID-19 samples, acute and convalescent, were from the United States, Italy and Spain.

One Seattle source followed patients from active infection through their disease course. Original data processing: Nucleated cell counts were estimated from reference gene primer amplification. Repertoires were generated with immunoSEQ multiplex PCR, while TCRdb's copy carries only in-frame clones and drops some. V and J calls and clone size are given by that table; D and trimming were obtained from the DNA. The data hold 350,000 or so clones, with more than 70% observed a single time. V gave up 5 bases and J gave up 8 bases, with 12 bases separating them. This CDR3 has 13 residues. The receptor was isolated from a woman aged 55-70 years with COVID-19, enrolled during active disease. The J gene is TRBJ1-4, the V gene TRBV12-3 or TRBV12-4; no firm D call. The sequenced material came from peripheral blood. Written as DNA, the CDR3 is TGTGCCAGCAGTAGCGGAGGAGGGGAAAAACTGTTTTTT. Its protein product is CASSSGGGEKLFF.